This T cell receptor beta chain stems from a study of shared clonotypes between healthy human individuals. Genomic DNA of each subset was evenly split across several immunoSEQ plates. The protocol was immunoSEQ multiplex PCR, while the TCRdb copy is restricted to in-frame clones and leaves out a portion. The profile covers about 2.1 million clones, with roughly 93% appearing a single time and more than 1.5% taken by the ten largest. This clone was counted only a few times. The naive CD8 population came from CD45RO-negative cells selected for CCR7, without terminally differentiated effector memory CD45RA+ cells. Adults of Caucasian background living in Nashville, Tennessee made up all donors. Germline V lookup: CDR1 SGHKS, CDR2 YYEKEE (reference sequence). This CDR3 has 14 residues. V was cut by 4 bases and J by 7 bases, with 15 bases left in between.

The TCR was taken from a man aged 18 to 30 in good health. Some clones in this sample may be carry-over from other donors' samples. This rearrangement joins TRBV5-5 to TRBJ1-5, with D perhaps TRBD1 (6 bases). The sequenced sample consisted of naive CD8+ T cells from PBMCs. The DNA for the CDR3 is TGTGCCAGCAGCCAAACAGGGTTTGACCAGCCCCAGCATTTT. This sequence encodes CASSQTGFDQPQHF.